These 29 T cell receptor beta chains originate from one sample sequenced in a study of technical replicates of blood from a handful of donors. Some clones are missing from TCRdb's copy, which holds only in-frame ones; the method was immunoSEQ multiplex PCR. The table lists tens of thousands of clones, approximately 97% of them singletons. The specimen was T cells isolated from PBMCs. These receptors all stem from a human donor in good health.

The rearrangement joins TRBV10-2 to TRBJ2-7; D perhaps matches TRBD2 (5 bases). V lost 3 bases, J lost 5 bases, and 14 bases lay in between. This CDR3 contains 14 residues. The germline V gene encodes CDR1 WSHSY and CDR2 SAAADI. The CDR3 region is CASSDRGRINEQYF. Here the CDR3 DNA reads TGCGCCAGCAGTGACCGTGGGAGAATCAACGAGCAGTACTTC.

The V call is TRBV4-1, the J call TRBJ2-7; 8 positions match TRBD1. The J segment lost 3 bases and the V segment lost 6 bases, leaving 10 bases of the junction unmatched. Per germline, CDR1 MGHRA and CDR2 YSYEKL. This CDR3 region has 15 residues. In DNA, the CDR3 is TGCGCCAGCAGTAACCCCCGACAGGGGTACTACGAGCAGTACTTC. Amino acid sequence: CASSNPRQGYYEQYF.

V and J are TRBV18 and TRBJ2-3; D remains ambiguous. V lost 4 bases and J lost 0, with 8 bases in between. The CDR3 is 14 amino acids. Germline CDR1 and CDR2: KGHSH and LQKENI. The CDR3 DNA sequence: TGTGCCAGCTCACGCGGAACTAGCACAGATACGCAGTATTTT. Protein sequence: CASSRGTSTDTQYF.

The table lists this clone with a count of one. This chain joins TRBV18 and TRBJ1-6; D gene unclear. V was trimmed by 3 bases and J by 0 bases, leaving 9 bases between them. Germline values: CDR1 KGHSH, CDR2 LQKENI. The CDR3 is 16 amino acids. CDR3 residues: CASSPLRLSYNSPLHF. CDR3 bases: TGTGCCAGCTCACCCCTGAGACTCTCCTATAATTCACCCCTCCACTTT.

This rearrangement joins TRBV28 to TRBJ2-7, with D hard to call. This CDR3 is built from 10 residues. V was cut by 6 bases and J by 6 bases, with 6 bases left in between. Germline CDR1 MDHEN, CDR2 SYDVKM. CDR3 coding DNA: TGTGCCAGCAGGAGAATCGAGCAGTACTTC. Residues: CASRRIEQYF.

CDR3 amino acids: CASSGGTGISTIAYEQYF. The CDR3 coding sequence is TGTGCCAGCAGTGGGGGGACAGGTATTAGCACCATAGCCTACGAGCAGTACTTC. V is TRBV2 and J is TRBJ2-7, with TRBD1 matching 8 bases. Germline CDR1 SNHLY, CDR2 FYNNEI. J gave up 2 bases and V 4 bases, and 16 bases lay outside the gene matches. The CDR3 spans 18 residues.

The CDR3 DNA sequence: TGTGCCAGCAGCCAGTCGGGGGATTGGAAACTGTTTTTT. Protein: CASSQSGDWKLFF. The genes are TRBV5-4 and TRBJ1-4, with D possibly being TRBD1 (5 bases). Germline V lookup: CDR1 SGHNT, CDR2 YYREEE (reference sequence). The CDR3 extends over 13 amino acids. Between the trimmed V and J ends, which lost 4 bases and 11 bases, there was a span of 15 bases. The whole variable domain, filled in from reference TRBV5-4 and TRBJ1-4, reads ETGVTQSPTHLIKTRGQQVTLRCSSQSGHNTVSWYQQALGQGPQFIFQYYREEENGRGNFPPRFSGLQFPNYSSELNVNALELDDSALYLCASSQSGDWKLFFGSGTQLSVL.

The rearrangement links TRBV5-1 to TRBJ2-3; D gene uncertain. Germline V gives CDR1 SGHRS, CDR2 YFSETQ. V gave up 1 base and J gave up 2 bases, with 5 bases separating them. The CDR3 covers 13 residues. CDR3 in DNA: TGCGCCAGCAGCTTGCTTCCCACAGATACGCAGTATTTT. Translation gives CASSLLPTDTQYF.

This clone appeared once. This sequence joins TRBV11-2 and TRBJ1-2, with TRBD1 matching over 8 bases. The CDR3 sequence is 16 residues long. From germline, CDR1 is SGHAT and CDR2 FQNNGV. V lost 5 bases, J lost 7 bases, and 15 bases stayed unmatched. The DNA for the CDR3 is TGTGCCAGCAGCAAAAGACAGGGGCCAGGGGAAGCTGGCTACACCTTC. Amino acid sequence: CASSKRQGPGEAGYTF.

This chain joins TRBV4-1 and TRBJ1-2; TRBD1 is a possible D gene (5 bases). CDR3 length: 16 amino acids. Between the trimmed V and J ends, which lost 2 bases and 0 bases, there was a span of 13 bases. Germline values: CDR1 MGHRA, CDR2 YSYEKL. This CDR3 is CASSQPSTEANYGYTF. The CDR3 bases are TGCGCCAGCAGCCAACCTTCGACAGAAGCTAACTATGGCTACACCTTC.

The chain uses TRBV19 and TRBJ1-4, with 7 bases aligning to TRBD1. The V and J ends lost 4 bases and 7 bases, in that order; junction bases with no gene match: 6. CDR1 and CDR2 from the germline V gene are LNHDA and SQIVND (reference sequence). This CDR3 is 14 amino acids long. CDR3 residues: CASSRGQGGEKLFF. CDR3 in DNA: TGTGCCAGTAGTAGGGGGCAGGGGGGTGAAAAACTGTTTTTT.

The chain carries TRBV19 and TRBJ2-7; D is undetermined. V shed 6 bases and J shed 4 bases, with 7 bases lying between them. This CDR3 has 11 residues. The germline V gene encodes CDR1 LNHDA and CDR2 SQIVND (reference sequence). CDR3: CASSLGYEQYF. The CDR3 region has the DNA TGTGCCAGTAGCCTCGGGTACGAGCAGTACTTC.

In the case of this clone: A read error may produce the germline difference seen at one junction end. The chain combines TRBV6-1 with TRBJ1-1; tentative D call: TRBD1 (6 bases). From germline, CDR1 is MNHNS and CDR2 SASEGT. This CDR3 comprises 17 residues. CDR3 DNA sequence: TGTGCCAGCAGTGCCCTCTGGGAGGGGGGTCTGAACGCTGAAGCTTTCTTT. Residues: CASSALWEGGLNAEAFF.

The genes are TRBV29-1 and TRBJ2-7; D is unclear. V lost 7 bases to trimming and J lost 0 bases, with 7 bases between them. This CDR3 has 11 amino acids. The germline V gene has CDR1 SQVTM and CDR2 ANQGSEA. The CDR3 DNA reads TGCAGCGCTTCTTACTCCTACGAGCAGTACTTC. It codes for CSASYSYEQYF.

The rearrangement links TRBV5-1 to TRBJ1-2, with 12 nucleotides matching TRBD1. The CDR3 length is 14 residues. Looked up from germline, CDR1 is SGHRS and CDR2 is YFSETQ. The ends lost 0 bases at V and 9 bases at J; junction bases unmatched: 3. The CDR3: CASSLGDRGQSYTF. CDR3 coding DNA: TGCGCCAGCAGCTTGGGGGACAGGGGGCAAAGCTACACCTTC.

V is TRBV5-1 and J is TRBJ2-1; TRBD2 aligns across 8 bases. The J segment lost 4 bases and the V segment lost 7 bases, leaving 7 bases of the junction unmatched. CDR1 is SGHRS and CDR2 is YFSETQ in the germline V gene. This CDR3 is 14 amino acids long. CDR3 in amino acids: CASGSGALYNEQFF. DNA of the CDR3: TGCGCCAGCGGTAGCGGGGCCTTATACAATGAGCAGTTCTTC.

Regarding this clone: At the DNA level, this CDR3 is encoded by other sequences in the same sample as well. V usage is TRBV28 and J usage is TRBJ1-1; 10 bases align to TRBD1. The J segment lost 5 bases and the V segment lost 3 bases, leaving 3 bases of the junction unmatched. The germline V gene encodes CDR1 MDHEN and CDR2 SYDVKM. The CDR3 is 14 residues long. DNA for the CDR3: TGTGCCAGCAGTTTGGGACAGGGGCGGACTGAAGCTTTCTTT. Amino acids: CASSLGQGRTEAFF.

The J gene is TRBJ2-4, the V gene TRBV5-4, with D possibly TRBD1 on 6 matching bases. The CDR3 contains 17 residues. In germline, CDR1 is SGHNT, CDR2 YYREEE (reference sequence). The V end lost 4 bases, the J end lost 3 bases, and 20 bases lay between the germline ends. The CDR3 DNA reads as TGTGCCAGCAGCGCGACCACAGGGCTGGGCATCAAAAACATTCAGTACTTC. It codes for CASSATTGLGIKNIQYF.

This chain joins TRBV5-4 and TRBJ1-6; D call uncertain. The CDR3 consists of 17 residues. Trimming cost V 5 bases and J 2 bases, with 17 bases left between them. Germline V gives CDR1 SGHNT, CDR2 YYREEE (reference sequence). CDR3 DNA sequence: TGTGCCAGCAGTTCCAGGCCTGCCCGCGCCTATAATTCACCCCTCCACTTT. The encoded protein is CASSSRPARAYNSPLHF.

The chain recombines TRBV28 with TRBJ1-5; 7 nucleotides align to TRBD1. This CDR3 region has 15 residues. In germline, CDR1 is MDHEN, CDR2 SYDVKM. Germline trimming cut 5 bases from V and 3 bases from J; bases unmatched to any gene: 7. The CDR3, as DNA: TGTGCCAGCAGTCATAGGGACAGCCTCAATCAGCCCCAGCATTTT. Translating gives CASSHRDSLNQPQHF.

The chain is built from TRBV2 and TRBJ1-2, with D possibly TRBD1 on 6 matching bases. The germline gives CDR1 SNHLY, CDR2 FYNNEI. Trimming pared 6 bases from V and 8 bases from J, leaving 16 bases between. The CDR3 runs to 13 residues. The CDR3 loop reads CASSGGGGTGYTF. The CDR3 DNA reads as TGTGCCAGCAGCGGTGGTGGGGGCACGGGCTACACCTTC. The complete variable domain, with remaining parts taken from reference TRBV2 and TRBJ1-2, reads EPEVTQTPSHQVTQMGQEVILRCVPISNHLYFYWYRQILGQKVEFLVSFYNNEISEKSEIFDDQFSVERPDGSNFTLKIRSTKLEDSAMYFCASSGGGGTGYTFGSGTRLTVV.

The V and J genes are TRBV7-9 and TRBJ1-3; a possible D gene is TRBD1 (5 bases). This CDR3 contains 15 residues. From germline, CDR1 is SEHNR and CDR2 FQNEAQ (reference sequence). Trimming removed 5 bases at V and 0 bases at J, with 11 bases between. In nucleotides, the CDR3 is TGTGCCAGCAGCCCTCCAGGGTCCTCTGGAAACACCATATATTTT. The encoded protein is CASSPPGSSGNTIYF.

This chain connects TRBV6-1 to TRBJ1-1; possibly TRBD1 for D (5 bases). The V end was cut by 5 bases, the J end by 4 bases, with 11 bases between. Germline V gives CDR1 MNHNS, CDR2 SASEGT. The CDR3 is 13 residues long. CDR3 in amino acids: CASSTGLTTEAFF. The CDR3 DNA sequence: TGTGCCAGCAGTACAGGTCTGACCACTGAAGCTTTCTTT.

The CDR3 DNA reads TGTGCCAGCTCACCCCAGGACAGCGGAAACACCATATATTTT. Its translation is CASSPQDSGNTIYF. The rearrangement uses TRBV18 and TRBJ1-3; tentatively, D is TRBD1 (6 bases). The CDR3 is 14 residues long. Trimming removed 3 bases at V and 4 bases at J, with 10 bases between. The germline gives CDR1 KGHSH, CDR2 LQKENI.

The V call is TRBV12-5, the J call TRBJ2-7; the match to TRBD1 covers 9 bases. Germline loops: CDR1 LGHNT, CDR2 FRNRAP. CDR3 length equals 16 residues. V dropped 1 base and J dropped 0; count of bases not matched to a gene: 4. CDR3: CASGLGTGALSYEQYF. The CDR3 bases are TGTGCTAGTGGTTTGGGGACAGGGGCGCTCTCCTACGAGCAGTACTTC.

The V call is TRBV27, the J call TRBJ1-4; maybe TRBD1 (5 bases). V was pared by 2 bases and J by 8 bases, with 12 bases between. Germline CDR1 is MNHEY and CDR2 is SMNVEV (reference sequence). This CDR3 is 14 amino acids long. The CDR3 DNA reads as TGTGCCAGCAGTTTAGCGGCAGGACAAGAAAAACTGTTTTTT. As protein: CASSLAAGQEKLFF.

The chain has TRBV11-2 and TRBJ1-3; the match to TRBD1 covers 8 bases. The V segment lost 5 bases and the J segment 0 bases; nucleotides outside the gene matches: 6. Germline V lookup: CDR1 SGHAT, CDR2 FQNNGV. CDR3 size: 16 residues. CDR3 sequence reads: CASSTDRESSGNTIYF. CDR3 sequence (DNA): TGTGCCAGCAGCACGGACAGGGAAAGCTCTGGAAACACCATATATTTT.

The chain couples TRBV5-1 to TRBJ2-7, with 13 bases lining up with TRBD2. Per the germline V gene, CDR1 is SGHRS and CDR2 is YFSETQ. The CDR3 totals 14 residues. V dropped 7 bases and J dropped 2; count of bases not matched to a gene: 3. This CDR3 reads CASAGTSGAYEQYF. CDR3 bases: TGCGCCAGCGCCGGGACTAGCGGGGCCTACGAGCAGTACTTC.

The chain links TRBV5-1 to TRBJ1-1; no reliable D call. The germline V gene has CDR1 SGHRS and CDR2 YFSETQ. Trimming pared 1 base from V and 2 bases from J, leaving 12 bases between. The CDR3 totals 15 residues. CDR3 amino acids: CASSLLTQANTEAFF. As DNA, the CDR3 is TGCGCCAGCAGCTTGTTGACGCAGGCAAACACTGAAGCTTTCTTT. Drawing the rest from reference TRBV5-1 and TRBJ1-1, the complete variable domain is KAGVTQTPRYLIKTRGQQVTLSCSPISGHRSVSWYQQTPGQGLQFLFEYFSETQRNKGNFPGRFSGRQFSNSRSEMNVSTLELGDSALYLCASSLLTQANTEAFFGQGTRLTVV.